Sequencing of this TCR beta chain was carried out in a study of T cell responses to AZD1222 COVID-19 vaccine. There are 11 residues in the CDR3. V was cut by 2 bases and J by 15 bases, with 11 bases left in between. Germline CDR1 is SNHLY and CDR2 is FYNNEI. Study-wide points: Clonal diversity may have been underestimated in mostly white British donors. The number of AZD1222 recipients seropositive at baseline was only 6 or 7. Among vaccine-associated CD4 TCRs, coverage spanned spike, with dominance at 160-218 and 743-854.

Libraries were prepared by immunoSEQ multiplex PCR; TCRdb keeps only in-frame clonotypes and omits some of them. Of 150,000 or so clones listed, roughly nine tenths are singletons. Regarding this clone: Its antigen remains unknown.

The sequence was collected from an adult in good health. This chain links TRBV2 with TRBJ2-1, with D unresolved. The sequencing used peripheral blood, collected on day 0 of MenACWY control vaccination. The CDR3 sequence: CASSENPYGFF. The CDR3 nucleotides are TGTGCCAGCAGTGAAAACCCCTATGGGTTCTTC.